The 10 T cell receptor beta chains reported below all come from one sample, sequenced in a study of blood T cell repertoires in COVID-19. TCRdb's copy holds only in-frame clones and misses some; the assay was immunoSEQ multiplex PCR. The sample holds more than 150,000 clones, about 87% seen once. The sequenced sample consisted of peripheral blood. Source of these receptors: a man aged 55 to 70 with COVID-19, enrolled during active disease.

The gene calls are TRBV7-9 and TRBJ2-3; a possible D gene is TRBD2 (6 bases). Germline V CDR1 and CDR2: SEHNR, FQNEAQ (reference sequence). V gave up 7 bases and J gave up 7 bases, with 18 bases separating them. The CDR3 has 14 amino acids. CDR3 sequence: CASNLVGGVNTQYF. The DNA of the CDR3 is TGTGCCAGCAACCTGGTCGGGGGAGTTAATACGCAGTATTTT.

J is TRBJ1-3 and V is TRBV25-1, with a weak D call TRBD1 (6 bases). The V gene's germline CDR1 is MGHDK and CDR2 SYGVNS. This CDR3 has 18 residues. Deletions cut 3 bases from V and 4 bases from J, with 22 bases between. The CDR3 DNA reads TGTGCCAGCAGTGAGTCAAGGGTTAGGCAGGGGCTCGGAAACACCATATATTTT. Its protein is CASSESRVRQGLGNTIYF.

As for this clone: One end of the junction is discordant with germline, which a read error may explain. V usage is TRBV19 and J usage is TRBJ1-2; 7 bases are shared with TRBD1. Germline-derived CDR1 and CDR2 are LNHDA and SQIVND (reference sequence). The CDR3 loop spans 14 amino acids. The CDR3: CASSVDRDRLNLAF. The DNA for the CDR3 is TGTGCCAGTAGTGTTGACCGGGACAGACTAAATCTCGCCTTC.

This chain joins TRBV4-3 and TRBJ1-2, with unresolved D. V gave up 7 bases and J gave up 5 bases, with 17 bases separating them. The CDR3 runs 14 residues. Germline CDR1 LGHNA, CDR2 YSLEER. The CDR3 DNA follows: TGCGCCAGCAACCCTGGAACTATCGGGTATGGCTACACCTTC. Translation: CASNPGTIGYGYTF.

The chain employs TRBV21-1 and TRBJ2-7; TRBD2 was called by the table and not checked on the DNA. TRBV21-1 is a pseudogene segment. CDR3 size: 16 residues. CDR3 DNA: TGTGCCAGCAGCAATTCCGAGGGAGGGGTAACCTACGAGCAGTACTTC. Encoded protein: CASSNSEGGVTYEQYF.

The rearrangement joins TRBV24-1 to TRBJ1-2, with no clear D. CDR1 is KGHDR and CDR2 is SFDVKD in the germline V gene. There are 15 residues in the CDR3. V dropped 6 bases and J dropped 6 bases, with 19 bases sitting between them. CDR3 sequence reads: CATSQSGGRLDGYTF. The CDR3 nucleotides read TGTGCCACCAGTCAGTCGGGCGGGAGATTAGATGGCTACACCTTC.

This chain uses TRBV5-5 with TRBJ2-1, with D possibly being TRBD2 (6 bases). Trimming left V 4 bases short and J 3 bases short, with 20 bases between. Germline V gives CDR1 SGHKS, CDR2 YYEKEE (reference sequence). The CDR3 is 17 residues long. CDR3 protein: CASSPRPGEVSYNEQFF. The CDR3 bases are TGTGCCAGCAGCCCTCGACCGGGGGAGGTAAGCTACAATGAGCAGTTCTTC.

The chain joins TRBV18 to TRBJ1-1, with D possibly TRBD1 on 5 matching bases. In germline, CDR1 is KGHSH, CDR2 LQKENI. V was shortened by 10 bases and J by 2 bases, with 14 bases between the two germline ends. The CDR3 is made up of 13 amino acids. CDR3 region: CATGDYTNTEAFF. As DNA, the CDR3 is TGTGCCACCGGGGACTATACCAACACTGAAGCTTTCTTT.

This clone has a single count. V is TRBV9 and J is TRBJ2-1; 8 nucleotides align to TRBD1. This CDR3 is built from 15 residues. Trimming removed 4 bases from V and 2 bases from J; junction bases left unmatched: 5. Germline V CDR1 and CDR2: SGDLS, YYNGEE. In DNA, the CDR3 is TGTGCCAGCAGCCCCCGGGACAGGCCCTACAATGAGCAGTTCTTC. Protein sequence: CASSPRDRPYNEQFF.

This chain uses TRBV5-8 with TRBJ2-1; D uncertain. Germline lookup yields CDR1 SGHTS and CDR2 YDEGEE. The germline V and J ends were trimmed by 5 bases and 0 bases, with 12 bases remaining between them. The CDR3 contains 15 residues. The CDR3 DNA sequence: TGTGCCAGCAGTACTAACTATTTCTCCTACAATGAGCAGTTCTTC. This translates into CASSTNYFSYNEQFF.